A single sample gave rise to the 16 T cell receptor beta chains below, sequenced in a study of blood T cells in healthy people across ages. A sample-barcoded 5' primer and a J-beta primer mix were used in a second PCR of roughly 7 to 12 cycles. Via MiXCR, TCRdb re-called the 5' RACE reads, giving one row per CDR3 protein. The data show about 290,000 distinct CDR3 sequences, 25% to 30% seen once. Sequencing was carried out using blood. The origin of the receptors is a woman aged 65 to 85 in good health.

This clonotype was seen a few times. The chain recombines TRBV5-5 with TRBJ2-7, with D hard to call. The CDR3 extends over 13 amino acids. Trimming stripped 3 bases from V and 7 bases from J, with 14 bases between. Germline V gene sequence: CDR1 SGHKS, CDR2 YYEKEE (reference sequence). CDR3 region: CASSSNSLGEQYF. CDR3 coding DNA: TGTGCCAGCAGCTCCAACAGTTTGGGTGAGCAGTACTTC. Variable domain in full (rest from reference TRBV5-5 and TRBJ2-7): DAGVTQSPTHLIKTRGQQVTLRCSPISGHKSVSWYQQVLGQGPQFIFQYYEKEERGRGNFPDRFSARQFPNYSSELNVNALLLGDSALYLCASSSNSLGEQYFGPGTRLTVT.

This clonotype was seen a few times. The V call is TRBV20-1, the J call TRBJ2-5; tentatively, D is TRBD1 (5 bases). Trimming stripped 5 bases from V and 3 bases from J, with 13 bases between. The germline gives CDR1 DFQATT, CDR2 SNEGSKA (reference sequence). This CDR3 contains 13 residues. This CDR3 is CSAGAEYEETQYF. CDR3 DNA sequence: TGCAGTGCTGGGGCGGAGTATGAAGAGACCCAGTACTTC.

This clonotype was counted a few times. This rearrangement joins TRBV2 to TRBJ1-2; unclear D gene. V lost 3 bases and J 6 bases, leaving 2 bases between the germline ends. CDR3 length: 10 amino acids. The germline V gene has CDR1 SNHLY and CDR2 FYNNEI. The CDR3 DNA follows: TGTGCCAGCAGTGAGAATGGCTACACCTTC. Translated, it gives CASSENGYTF.

In its sample, this clonotype was seen a few times. The chain uses TRBV28 and TRBJ2-7; perhaps TRBD1 as D (5 bases). V gave up 7 bases and J gave up 0 bases, with 13 bases separating them. Looked up from germline, CDR1 is MDHEN and CDR2 is SYDVKM. The CDR3 is made up of 14 amino acids. This chain's CDR3 is CASKGQGGSYEQYF. CDR3 DNA sequence: TGTGCCAGCAAGGGGCAGGGTGGCTCCTACGAGCAGTACTTC.

This clonotype was picked up a small number of times. The chain couples TRBV13 to TRBJ1-1, with D unclear. The V gene's germline CDR1 is PRHDT and CDR2 FYEKMQ (reference sequence). The CDR3 is made up of 10 amino acids. Trimming took 4 bases from V and 9 from J, leaving 6 bases between them. The CDR3 nucleotides read TGTGCCAGCAGCTCATCTCAAGCTTTCTTT. Protein product: CASSSSQAFF.

This clonotype was recorded at least ten times. This chain links TRBV29-1 with TRBJ2-5; a possible D gene is TRBD2 (6 bases). Germline CDR1 is SQVTM and CDR2 is ANQGSEA. This CDR3 is built from 15 residues. Trimming pared 4 bases from V and 1 base from J, leaving 16 bases between. The DNA of the CDR3 is TGCAGCGTTGTTTTGGCCGCGGGGACCCAAGAGACCCAGTACTTC. Translation: CSVVLAAGTQETQYF.

The chain combines TRBV29-1 with TRBJ2-3, with D perhaps given as TRBD1 or TRBD2 (5 bases each). The CDR3 is 17 amino acids. The V end was cut by 4 bases, the J end by 1 base, with 21 bases between. Per germline, CDR1 SQVTM and CDR2 ANQGSEA. CDR3 sequence reads: CSVGGRPTAQRTDTQYF. The CDR3 DNA reads as TGCAGCGTTGGGGGACGGCCTACCGCTCAGCGCACAGATACGCAGTATTTT.

This clonotype was found many times. The genes are TRBV28 and TRBJ2-1; no clear D gene. Trimming cost V 8 bases and J 3 bases, with 17 bases left between them. Germline CDR1 is MDHEN and CDR2 is SYDVKM. The CDR3 contains 15 residues. CDR3 sequence (DNA): TGTGCCAGCGGTTCGCGTCCTACCCTCTACAATGAGCAGTTCTTC. Amino acids: CASGSRPTLYNEQFF. Complete variable domain (other parts from reference TRBV28 and TRBJ2-1): DVKVTQSSRYLVKRTGEKVFLECVQDMDHENMFWYRQDPGLGLRLIYFSYDVKMKEKGDIPEGYSVSREKKERFSLILESASTNQTSMYLCASGSRPTLYNEQFFGPGTRLTVL.

There are a few counts of this clonotype. The chain joins TRBV10-3 to TRBJ2-5; D is possibly TRBD1 (6 bases). The CDR3 spans 12 residues. Deletions cut 3 bases from V and 5 bases from J, with 7 bases between. The V gene's germline CDR1 is ENHRY and CDR2 SYGVKD. CDR3 in DNA: TGTGCCATCAGTGATAGGGGGGAGACCCAGTACTTC. It is translated as CAISDRGETQYF.

Many counts were recorded for this clonotype. The chain recombines TRBV9 with TRBJ1-5, with D possibly TRBD1 on 6 matching bases. Trimming pared 0 bases from V and 2 bases from J, leaving 12 bases between. The CDR3 length is 16 residues. Germline assignment: CDR1 SGDLS and CDR2 YYNGEE. The DNA for the CDR3 is TGTGCCAGCAGCGTAGAGGCAGGGGAGGGCAATCAGCCCCAGCATTTT. Protein sequence: CASSVEAGEGNQPQHF.

This clonotype was recorded a few times. The V gene is TRBV5-4, the J gene TRBJ2-7; 7 bases agree with TRBD2. The germline gives CDR1 SGHNT, CDR2 YYREEE (reference sequence). The CDR3 contains 23 residues. J was trimmed by 0 bases and V by 0 bases; bases with no gene match: 27. The CDR3 coding sequence is TGTGCCAGCAGCTTGGATCCAGGGCCGGCACCCTATTGGCGGGAGTGGGGCTCCTACGAGCAGTACTTC. The encoded protein is CASSLDPGPAPYWREWGSYEQYF.

Details on this clonotype: One end of the junction varies from germline; a read error may be responsible. The V and J genes are TRBV14 and TRBJ2-1; the match to TRBD1 covers 8 bases. Germline V gene sequence: CDR1 SGHDN, CDR2 FVKESK. The CDR3 consists of 11 residues. The CDR3 here is CASSRGQERYF. Here the CDR3 DNA reads TGTGCCAGCAGCCGGGGACAGGAGCGGTACTTC. The complete variable domain, with remaining parts taken from reference TRBV14 and TRBJ2-1, reads EAGVTQFPSHSVIEKGQTVTLRCDPISGHDNLYWYRRVMGKEIKFLLHFVKESKQDESGMPNNRFLAERTGGTYSTLKVQPAELEDSGVYFCASSRGQERYFGPGTRLTVL.

The table lists this clonotype with a few counts. The chain joins TRBV27 to TRBJ1-2; D gene ambiguous. The CDR3 spans 14 residues. Between the trimmed V and J ends, which lost 0 bases and 5 bases, there was a span of 10 bases. CDR1 and CDR2 (germline): MNHEY, SMNVEV (reference sequence). CDR3 loop: CASSLSNGIYGYTF. The DNA of the CDR3 is TGTGCCAGCAGTTTATCGAACGGAATTTATGGCTACACCTTC.

This clonotype was seen more than once but under ten times. This chain connects TRBV14 to TRBJ1-4, with 10 bases lining up with TRBD1. This CDR3 spans 13 amino acids. Germline lookup yields CDR1 SGHDN and CDR2 FVKESK. Trimming took 8 bases from V and 10 from J; bases not matched to a gene: 7. CDR3 amino acids: CASCRDRGGKLFF. The CDR3 nucleotides read TGTGCCAGCTGCCGGGACAGGGGCGGAAAACTGTTTTTT.

Note on this clonotype: At one boundary the junction diverges from the germline segment, which might be a read error. The V and J genes are TRBV20-1 and TRBJ2-3; 8 bases are a match to TRBD2. CDR1 is DFQATT and CDR2 is SNEGSKA in the germline V gene (reference sequence). This CDR3 has 15 amino acids. CDR3 in DNA: TGCAGTGCTAGGGACGCGGGAGGTAAAGCAGATACGCAGTGTTTT. This codes for CSARDAGGKADTQCF.

This clonotype was counted between two and nine times. This chain uses TRBV27 with TRBJ1-6; no definite D call. The CDR3 totals 13 residues. V was cut by 3 bases and J by 10 bases, with 10 bases left in between. Germline CDR1 reads MNHEY; CDR2 reads SMNVEV (reference sequence). The CDR3 nucleotides are TGTGCCAGCAGTTTCCCCCCGCCGTCACCCCTCCACTTT. It specifies CASSFPPPSPLHF.